These 14 T cell receptor beta chains were sequenced from one sample in a study of T cell changes during pregnancy in multiple sclerosis. Using immunoSEQ multiplex PCR, the repertoire was profiled, and TCRdb retains in-frame clones only, with some absent. Here the sample spans roughly 84,000 clones, around 93% being singletons. This sample comprised peripheral blood, obtained in the third trimester of pregnancy. These receptors all stem from a female donor in good health, enrolled as a control in a pregnancy study.

This rearrangement joins TRBV21-1 to TRBJ2-5; whether TRBD1, the table's D call, matches the DNA was not checked. TRBV21-1 is a pseudogene. The CDR3 is 13 amino acids. In DNA, the CDR3 is TGTGCCAGCAGTGAGGGACAGGGGGAGACCCAGTACTTC. Encoded protein: CASSEGQGETQYF.

The chain joins TRBV19 to TRBJ1-5; D is possibly TRBD1 (5 bases). V was shortened by 4 bases and J by 4 bases, with 11 bases between the two germline ends. Germline CDR1 is LNHDA and CDR2 is SQIVND (reference sequence). The CDR3 totals 14 residues. The CDR3 DNA follows: TGTGCCAGTAGTACGCGCGACAGAAATCAGCCCCAGCATTTT. Protein product: CASSTRDRNQPQHF.

The chain combines TRBV5-1 with TRBJ2-5; the D is unclear. Germline CDR1 SGHRS, CDR2 YFSETQ. This CDR3 is 14 amino acids long. V was pared by 5 bases and J by 1 base, with 12 bases between. CDR3 DNA sequence: TGCGCCAGCAGAATGGATGCGGTCCAAGAGACCCAGTACTTC. It is translated as CASRMDAVQETQYF.

This clone showed up many times. The chain employs TRBV2 and TRBJ2-1, with a tentative D call TRBD2 (5 bases). Trimming stripped 7 bases from V and 1 base from J, with 11 bases between. The CDR3 sequence is 14 residues long. CDR1 and CDR2 from the germline V gene are SNHLY and FYNNEI. The CDR3 DNA is TGTGCCAGCATAGACTATCCGTCCTACAATGAGCAGTTCTTC. Translating gives CASIDYPSYNEQFF.

V is TRBV15 and J is TRBJ2-7, with D possibly TRBD1 on 6 matching bases. V was trimmed by 2 bases and J by 4 bases, leaving 15 bases between them. There are 15 residues in the CDR3. In germline, CDR1 is LNHNV, CDR2 YYDKDF (reference sequence). CDR3 DNA sequence: TGTGCCACCAGCAGAACCCTACACGGGACATACGAGCAGTACTTC. Protein product: CATSRTLHGTYEQYF. Using reference TRBV15 and TRBJ2-7 for the parts outside the CDR3, the full variable domain is DAMVIQNPRYQVTQFGKPVTLSCSQTLNHNVMYWYQQKSSQAPKLLFHYYDKDFNNEADTPDNFQSRRPNTSFCFLDIRSPGLGDTAMYLCATSRTLHGTYEQYFGPGTRLTVT.

The chain has TRBV7-9 and TRBJ1-4; D is perhaps TRBD1 (5 bases). The CDR3 is made up of 15 amino acids. Trimming pared 5 bases from V and 6 bases from J, leaving 16 bases between. Germline V lookup: CDR1 SEHNR, CDR2 FQNEAQ (reference sequence). As DNA, the CDR3 is TGTGCCAGCAGCCGCCTCGGGGGGTCGGATGAAAAACTGTTTTTT. Translated: CASSRLGGSDEKLFF.

The V and J genes are TRBV6-5 and TRBJ1-1; D ambiguous. Trimming took 3 bases from V and 1 from J, leaving 6 bases between them. This CDR3 spans 13 amino acids. Looked up from germline, CDR1 is MNHEY and CDR2 is SVGAGI. Here the CDR3 reads CASSYQSNTEAFF. DNA of the CDR3: TGTGCCAGCAGTTATCAGTCGAACACTGAAGCTTTCTTT.

The chain employs TRBV27 and TRBJ2-3, with D possibly being TRBD2 (6 bases). Germline CDR1 and CDR2: MNHEY and SMNVEV (reference sequence). The CDR3 has 14 residues. V lost 4 bases, J lost 6 bases, and 14 bases lay in between. The CDR3 DNA sequence: TGTGCCAGCAGTTGGGGGGAGAAGGTTGATACGCAGTATTTT. Amino acids: CASSWGEKVDTQYF.

The V call is TRBV11-1, the J call TRBJ2-7, with TRBD1 matching over 9 bases. The germline V gene has CDR1 SGHAT and CDR2 FQDESV (reference sequence). The trim removed 4 bases at V and 3 bases at J, leaving 4 bases unmatched. The CDR3 is made up of 14 amino acids. CDR3 DNA: TGTGCCAGCAGCTCCGGACAGGGGTTCTACGAGCAGTACTTC. Translated: CASSSGQGFYEQYF.

The V gene is TRBV2, the J gene TRBJ2-5, with 7 bases fitting TRBD1. This CDR3 spans 14 amino acids. V was clipped by 5 bases and J by 1 base; unmatched bases: 4. Germline V CDR1 and CDR2: SNHLY, FYNNEI. CDR3 DNA sequence: TGTGCCAGCAGTAAGGGGGCCATCCAAGAGACCCAGTACTTC. It yields the protein CASSKGAIQETQYF.

V usage is TRBV2 and J usage is TRBJ2-5, with TRBD1 matching over 7 bases. V lost 6 bases to trimming and J lost 7 bases; unmatched junction nucleotides: 11. The CDR3 is made up of 14 amino acids. Germline CDR1 reads SNHLY; CDR2 reads FYNNEI. The CDR3 DNA reads TGTGCCAGCAGAGGCCCACGACAGGGAAGGACCCAGTACTTC. Residues: CASRGPRQGRTQYF.

This chain connects TRBV6-1 to TRBJ2-3; 10 nucleotides line up with TRBD1. The trim removed 6 bases at V and 4 bases at J, leaving 7 bases unmatched. Germline loops: CDR1 MNHNS, CDR2 SASEGT. The CDR3 length is 15 residues. CDR3 protein: CASSPTGGSPDTQYF. CDR3 DNA: TGTGCCAGCAGCCCGACAGGGGGCTCCCCAGATACGCAGTATTTT.

V gene TRBV7-8 combines with J gene TRBJ2-1, with 7 bases that match TRBD2. Germline CDR1 and CDR2: SGHVS and FQNEAQ. CDR3 size: 18 residues. The V and J ends lost 0 bases and 3 bases, in that order; junction bases with no gene match: 11. The chain's CDR3 is CASSLAWGRGVFYNEQFF. In DNA form, the CDR3 reads TGTGCCAGCAGCTTAGCTTGGGGGAGGGGAGTCTTCTACAATGAGCAGTTCTTC.

This clone was counted a single time. The chain is built from TRBV5-6 and TRBJ1-1; maybe TRBD1 (6 bases). V was trimmed by 0 bases and J by 3 bases, leaving 12 bases between them. Germline V gene lookup returns CDR1 SGHDT and CDR2 YYEEEE. The CDR3 contains 15 residues. The CDR3: CASSLADGQHTEAFF. In DNA, the CDR3 is TGTGCCAGCAGCTTGGCTGACGGACAGCACACTGAAGCTTTCTTT.